What follows are 11 T cell receptor beta chains derived from one specimen sequenced in a study of blood T cell repertoires in COVID-19. Some clones are missing from TCRdb's copy, which holds only in-frame ones; the method was immunoSEQ multiplex PCR. The sample carries 250,000 to 300,000 clones, 90% recorded once. The sequenced sample consisted of PBMCs or T cells enriched from blood (not recorded which). These receptors all come from a woman in her twenties or thirties who had recovered from COVID-19.

V and J are TRBV5-4 and TRBJ2-5; 9 bases fit TRBD1. CDR3 length equals 16 residues. Trimming took 2 bases from V and 4 from J; bases not matched to a gene: 9. Germline V gene sequence: CDR1 SGHNT, CDR2 YYREEE (reference sequence). CDR3 in amino acids: CASSLLRQGDGETQYF. CDR3 DNA sequence: TGTGCCAGCAGCTTATTAAGACAGGGGGATGGAGAGACCCAGTACTTC.

The CDR3 DNA is TGTGCCACCAGCAGAGATAAGGGGTCGGGGGCCTACGAGCAGTACTTC. As protein: CATSRDKGSGAYEQYF. The V call is TRBV15, the J call TRBJ2-7, with a tentative D call TRBD2 (6 bases). The germline V gene has CDR1 LNHNV and CDR2 YYDKDF (reference sequence). There are 16 residues in the CDR3. V gave up 0 bases and J gave up 2 bases, with 14 bases separating them.

The J gene is TRBJ1-1, the V gene TRBV16; the D gene is possibly TRBD1 (5 bases). CDR3 length: 16 residues. Germline CDR1 and CDR2: KGHSY and FQNENV. With 4 bases removed from V and 3 bases from J, the gap between germline ends came to 18 bases. CDR3 nucleotides: TGTGCCAGCAGCCTCTACACCGGGACGGGGGACACTGAAGCTTTCTTT. This translates into CASSLYTGTGDTEAFF.

The V call is TRBV30, the J call TRBJ2-1; 12 positions match TRBD2. Unmatched junction bases numbered 6, after V lost 0 bases and J lost 9 bases. CDR1 is GTSNPN and CDR2 is SVGIG in the germline V gene (reference sequence). The CDR3 consists of 15 residues. Here the CDR3 reads CAWSVRLAGVLEQFF. The CDR3, as DNA: TGTGCCTGGAGTGTAAGACTAGCGGGAGTCCTTGAGCAGTTCTTC.

This clone occurred once. This chain connects TRBV19 to TRBJ1-1; D remains unclear. The CDR3 has 12 residues. Trimming stripped 3 bases from V and 6 bases from J, with 8 bases between. Germline V gene lookup returns CDR1 LNHDA and CDR2 SQIVND (reference sequence). In nucleotides, the CDR3 is TGTGCCAGTAGTATGAGAGAATCTGAAGCTTTCTTT. It translates to CASSMRESEAFF.

V and J are TRBV28 and TRBJ1-2; D possibly corresponds to TRBD1 (6 bases). The CDR3 totals 16 residues. Germline V gives CDR1 MDHEN, CDR2 SYDVKM. Trimming shortened V by 2 bases and J by 8 bases, and 21 bases separated the two germline ends. The CDR3 coding sequence is TGTGCCAGCAGTTTACAACCTTCGTCAGGGGCCAGGGGCTACACCTTC. It codes for CASSLQPSSGARGYTF.

CDR3 DNA sequence: TGTGCCAGTAGGTACAGGGTGGAAGGTCCCCAGCATTTT. This sequence encodes CASRYRVEGPQHF. V is TRBV19 and J is TRBJ1-5; possible D gene TRBD1, 6 bases. Germline assignment: CDR1 LNHDA and CDR2 SQIVND (reference sequence). The CDR3 extends over 13 amino acids. With 6 bases removed from V and 10 bases from J, the gap between germline ends came to 16 bases.

The gene calls are TRBV6-4 and TRBJ1-2; a possible D gene is TRBD1 (6 bases). The CDR3 consists of 15 residues. The germline gives CDR1 MRHNA, CDR2 SNTAGT. Between the trimmed V and J ends, which lost 3 bases and 4 bases, there was a span of 15 bases. The CDR3 reads CASSESQDRFYGYTF. The DNA of the CDR3 is TGTGCCAGCAGTGAATCACAGGACAGATTCTATGGCTACACCTTC.

The V call is TRBV2, the J call TRBJ1-1; a weak D match, TRBD1 (5 bases). The CDR3 loop spans 16 amino acids. Per the germline V gene, CDR1 is SNHLY and CDR2 is FYNNEI. The ends were cut back, 6 bases at V and 1 base at J, with 18 bases in the middle. The CDR3 is CASSRVGTTPNTEAFF. In DNA form, the CDR3 reads TGTGCCAGCAGCCGAGTGGGGACTACACCGAACACTGAAGCTTTCTTT.

The chain combines TRBV5-1 with TRBJ1-1; no clear D gene. In germline, CDR1 is SGHRS, CDR2 YFSETQ. The ends were cut back, 0 bases at V and 4 bases at J, with 10 bases in the middle. The CDR3 totals 14 residues. CDR3 amino acids: CASSLGEVATEAFF. The CDR3 DNA reads TGCGCCAGCAGCTTGGGGGAGGTGGCCACTGAAGCTTTCTTT.

The genes are TRBV28 and TRBJ2-3; D might be TRBD2 (5 bases). V lost 8 bases to trimming and J lost 6 bases, with 18 bases between them. The CDR3 is made up of 14 amino acids. Per germline, CDR1 MDHEN and CDR2 SYDVKM. The CDR3 sequence: CASGRGLLQDTQYF. In nucleotides, the CDR3 is TGTGCCAGCGGCCGCGGGCTGTTGCAGGATACGCAGTATTTT.